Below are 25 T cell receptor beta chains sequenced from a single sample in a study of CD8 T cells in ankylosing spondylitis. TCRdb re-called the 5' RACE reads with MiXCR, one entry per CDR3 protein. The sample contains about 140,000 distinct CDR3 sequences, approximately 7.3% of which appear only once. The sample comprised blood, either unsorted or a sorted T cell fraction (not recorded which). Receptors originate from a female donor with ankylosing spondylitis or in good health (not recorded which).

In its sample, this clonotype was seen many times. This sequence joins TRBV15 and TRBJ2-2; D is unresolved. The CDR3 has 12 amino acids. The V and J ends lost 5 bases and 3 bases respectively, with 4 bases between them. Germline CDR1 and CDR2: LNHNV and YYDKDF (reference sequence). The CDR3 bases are TGTGCCACCAGCGTATACACCGGGGAGCTGTTTTTT. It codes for CATSVYTGELFF.

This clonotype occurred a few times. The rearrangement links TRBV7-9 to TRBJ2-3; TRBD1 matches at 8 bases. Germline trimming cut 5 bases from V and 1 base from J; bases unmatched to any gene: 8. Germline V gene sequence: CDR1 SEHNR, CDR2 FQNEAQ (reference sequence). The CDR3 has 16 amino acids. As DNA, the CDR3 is TGTGCCAGCAGCCGCCCCGGGACAGGTGGCACAGATACGCAGTATTTT. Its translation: CASSRPGTGGTDTQYF.

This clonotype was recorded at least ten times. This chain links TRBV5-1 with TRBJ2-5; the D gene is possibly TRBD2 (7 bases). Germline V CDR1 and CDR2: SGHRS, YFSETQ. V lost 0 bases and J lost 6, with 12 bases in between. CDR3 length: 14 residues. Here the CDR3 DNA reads TGCGCCAGCAGCTTGGACGGGGGGCTTAAGACCCAGTACTTC. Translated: CASSLDGGLKTQYF.

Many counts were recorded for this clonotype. CDR3: CASSFRRAGGIPPEAFF. The CDR3 DNA is TGTGCCAGCAGCTTTCGGAGGGCAGGGGGGATCCCACCTGAAGCTTTCTTT. The chain employs TRBV12-3 or TRBV12-4 and TRBJ1-1, with 7 bases aligning to TRBD1. J gave up 6 bases and V 6 bases, and 19 bases lay outside the gene matches. This CDR3 is 17 amino acids long.

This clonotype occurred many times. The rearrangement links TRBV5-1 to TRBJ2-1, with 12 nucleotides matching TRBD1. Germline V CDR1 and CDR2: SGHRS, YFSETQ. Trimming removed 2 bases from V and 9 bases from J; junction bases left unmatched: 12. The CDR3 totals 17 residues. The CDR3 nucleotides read TGCGCCAGCAGCTTAGGACCGGGACAGGGGGCGCCGGGTGAGCAGTTCTTC. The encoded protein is CASSLGPGQGAPGEQFF.

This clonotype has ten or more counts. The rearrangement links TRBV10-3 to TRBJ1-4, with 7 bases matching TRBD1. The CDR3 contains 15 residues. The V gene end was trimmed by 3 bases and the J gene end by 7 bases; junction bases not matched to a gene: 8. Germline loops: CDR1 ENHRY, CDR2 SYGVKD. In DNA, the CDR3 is TGTGCCATCAGTGAACGCCAGGGGGTTGGTGAAAAACTGTTTTTT. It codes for CAISERQGVGEKLFF.

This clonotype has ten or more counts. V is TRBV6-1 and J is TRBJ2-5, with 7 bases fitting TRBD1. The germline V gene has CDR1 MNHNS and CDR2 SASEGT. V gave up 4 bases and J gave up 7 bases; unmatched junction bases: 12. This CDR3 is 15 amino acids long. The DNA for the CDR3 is TGTGCCAGCAGTGTAAGCGACAGGGCCTCATGGACCCAGTACTTC. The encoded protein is CASSVSDRASWTQYF.

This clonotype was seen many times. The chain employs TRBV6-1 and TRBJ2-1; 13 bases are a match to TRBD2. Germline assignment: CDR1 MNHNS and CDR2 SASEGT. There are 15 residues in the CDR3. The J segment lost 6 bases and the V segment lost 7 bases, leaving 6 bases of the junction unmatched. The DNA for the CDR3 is TGTGCCAGCACCCTACTAGCGGGGGGGCGCAATGAGCAGTTCTTC. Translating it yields CASTLLAGGRNEQFF.

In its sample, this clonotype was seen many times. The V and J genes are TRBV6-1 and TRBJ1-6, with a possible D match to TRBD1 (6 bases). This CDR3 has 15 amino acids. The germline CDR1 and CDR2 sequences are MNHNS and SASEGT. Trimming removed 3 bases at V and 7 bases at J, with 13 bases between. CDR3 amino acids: CASSEVDRSNSPLHF. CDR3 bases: TGTGCCAGCAGTGAGGTCGACAGGTCGAATTCACCCCTCCACTTT.

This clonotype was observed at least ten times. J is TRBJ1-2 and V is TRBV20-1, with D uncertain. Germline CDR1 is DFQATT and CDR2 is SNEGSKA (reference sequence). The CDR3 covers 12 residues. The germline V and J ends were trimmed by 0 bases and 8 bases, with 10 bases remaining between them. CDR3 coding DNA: TGCAGTGCTAGAGATAGAGGGTTCGGCTACACCTTC. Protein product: CSARDRGFGYTF.

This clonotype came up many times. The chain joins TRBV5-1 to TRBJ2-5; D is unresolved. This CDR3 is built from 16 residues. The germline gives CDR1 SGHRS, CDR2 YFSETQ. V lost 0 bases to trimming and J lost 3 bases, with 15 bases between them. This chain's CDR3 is CASSLVPGQLKETQYF. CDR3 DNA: TGCGCCAGCAGCTTGGTACCCGGGCAGTTGAAAGAGACCCAGTACTTC.

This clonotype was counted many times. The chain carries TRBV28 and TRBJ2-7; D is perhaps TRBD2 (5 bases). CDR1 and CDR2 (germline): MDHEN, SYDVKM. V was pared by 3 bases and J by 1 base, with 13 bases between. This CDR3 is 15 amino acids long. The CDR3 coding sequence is TGTGCCAGCAGTTTCCTGGCTAGCAAATCCTACGAGCAGTACTTC. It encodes CASSFLASKSYEQYF. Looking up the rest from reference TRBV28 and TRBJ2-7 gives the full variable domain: DVKVTQSSRYLVKRTGEKVFLECVQDMDHENMFWYRQDPGLGLRLIYFSYDVKMKEKGDIPEGYSVSREKKERFSLILESASTNQTSMYLCASSFLASKSYEQYFGPGTRLTVT.

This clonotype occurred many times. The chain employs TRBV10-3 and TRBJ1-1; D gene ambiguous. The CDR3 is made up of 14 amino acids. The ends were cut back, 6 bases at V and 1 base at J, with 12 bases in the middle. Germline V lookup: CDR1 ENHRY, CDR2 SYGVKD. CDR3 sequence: CAIRPDKPNTEAFF. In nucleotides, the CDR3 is TGTGCCATCAGACCAGACAAACCGAACACTGAAGCTTTCTTT.

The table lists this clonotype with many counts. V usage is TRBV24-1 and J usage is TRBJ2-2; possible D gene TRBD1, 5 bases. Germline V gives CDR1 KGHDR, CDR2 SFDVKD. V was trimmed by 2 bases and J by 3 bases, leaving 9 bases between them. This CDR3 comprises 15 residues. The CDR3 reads CATSDSARDTGELFF. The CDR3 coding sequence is TGTGCCACCAGTGATTCGGCCAGGGACACCGGGGAGCTGTTTTTT.

The CDR3 DNA sequence: TGTGCCAGCAGCTTCGGGACTTCCATACCGTACTACAATGAGCAGTTCTTC. Amino acid sequence: CASSFGTSIPYYNEQFF. This chain connects TRBV7-2 to TRBJ2-1, with a possible D match to TRBD2 (6 bases). Looked up from germline, CDR1 is SGHTA and CDR2 is FQGNSA. V lost 3 bases, J lost 3 bases, and 18 bases lay in between. CDR3 length: 17 amino acids.

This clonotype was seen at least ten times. CDR3 residues: CASSLGFGRGGYTF. The CDR3 region has the DNA TGTGCCAGCAGCTTAGGGTTTGGGCGCGGAGGCTACACCTTC. The V and J genes are TRBV7-6 and TRBJ1-2; no reliable D call. The CDR3 contains 14 residues. Looked up from germline, CDR1 is SGHVS and CDR2 is FNYEAQ. V was shortened by 1 base and J by 8 bases, with 14 bases between the two germline ends.

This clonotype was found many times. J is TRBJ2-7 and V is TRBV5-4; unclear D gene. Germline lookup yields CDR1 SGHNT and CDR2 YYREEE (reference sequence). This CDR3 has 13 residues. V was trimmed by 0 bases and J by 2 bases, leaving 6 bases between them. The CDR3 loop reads CASSLEQPYEQYF. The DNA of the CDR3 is TGTGCCAGCAGCTTGGAACAGCCCTACGAGCAGTACTTC. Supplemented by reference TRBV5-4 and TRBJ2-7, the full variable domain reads ETGVTQSPTHLIKTRGQQVTLRCSSQSGHNTVSWYQQALGQGPQFIFQYYREEENGRGNFPPRFSGLQFPNYSSELNVNALELDDSALYLCASSLEQPYEQYFGPGTRLTVT.

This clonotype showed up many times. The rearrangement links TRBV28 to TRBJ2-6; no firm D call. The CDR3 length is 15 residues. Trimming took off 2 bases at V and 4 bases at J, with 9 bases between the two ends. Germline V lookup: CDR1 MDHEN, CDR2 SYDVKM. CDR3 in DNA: TGTGCCAGCAGTTTAGTACCCCCGGGGGCCAACGTCCTGACTTTC. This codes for CASSLVPPGANVLTF.

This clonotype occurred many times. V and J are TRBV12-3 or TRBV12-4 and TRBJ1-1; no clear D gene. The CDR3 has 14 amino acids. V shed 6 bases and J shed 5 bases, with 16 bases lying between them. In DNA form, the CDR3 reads TGTGCCAGCAGCCCCATCGGTCGTGGGACTGAAGCTTTCTTT. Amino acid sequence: CASSPIGRGTEAFF.

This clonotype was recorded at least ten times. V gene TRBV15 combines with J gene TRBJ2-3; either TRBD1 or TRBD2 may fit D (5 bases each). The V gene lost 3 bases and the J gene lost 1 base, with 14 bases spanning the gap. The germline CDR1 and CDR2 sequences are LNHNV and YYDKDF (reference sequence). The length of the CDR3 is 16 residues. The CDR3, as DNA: TGTGCCACCAGCAGCCTGATCGGGACGGGCACAGATACGCAGTATTTT. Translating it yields CATSSLIGTGTDTQYF.

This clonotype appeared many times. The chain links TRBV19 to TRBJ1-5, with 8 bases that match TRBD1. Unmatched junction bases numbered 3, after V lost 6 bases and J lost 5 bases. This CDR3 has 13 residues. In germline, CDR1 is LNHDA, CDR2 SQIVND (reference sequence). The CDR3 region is CASRDRDDQPQHF. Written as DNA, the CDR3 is TGTGCCAGTAGGGACAGGGACGATCAGCCCCAGCATTTT.

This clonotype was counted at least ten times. The CDR3 is CASSLQGVSNQPQHF. In DNA form, the CDR3 reads TGCGCCAGCAGCCTCCAGGGGGTTAGCAATCAGCCCCAGCATTTT. The rearrangement joins TRBV5-1 to TRBJ1-5, with 7 bases aligning to TRBD1. The CDR3 runs 15 residues. V lost 4 bases and J lost 0; bases outside the gene matches: 4. The V gene's germline CDR1 is SGHRS and CDR2 YFSETQ.

CDR3 sequence: CASSVTGGNYGYTF. CDR3 DNA: TGTGCCAGCAGCGTCACAGGGGGAAACTATGGCTACACCTTC. The rearrangement joins TRBV7-8 to TRBJ1-2; TRBD1 matches 8 bases. The CDR3 is 14 amino acids. With V trimmed by 5 bases and J by 2 bases, 4 bases remained unmatched. Germline V gene sequence: CDR1 SGHVS, CDR2 FQNEAQ.

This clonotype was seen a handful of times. CDR3 sequence (DNA): TGTGCCAGCAGCCAAGGTGGTACAACGAACACCGGGGAGCTGTTTTTT. It specifies CASSQGGTTNTGELFF. V usage is TRBV4-2 and J usage is TRBJ2-2; D uncertain. V gave up 1 base and J gave up 0 bases, with 9 bases separating them. The CDR3 consists of 16 residues. CDR1 and CDR2 from the germline V gene are LGHNA and YNFKEQ.

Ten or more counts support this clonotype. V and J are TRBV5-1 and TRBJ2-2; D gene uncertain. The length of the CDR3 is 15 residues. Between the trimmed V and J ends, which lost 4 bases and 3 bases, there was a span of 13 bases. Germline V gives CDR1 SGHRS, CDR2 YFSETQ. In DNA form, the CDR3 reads TGCGCCAGCAGCCAACATTCCTTTGACACCGGGGAGCTGTTTTTT. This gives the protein CASSQHSFDTGELFF.